This TCR beta chain appears in the sequencing data of a study of blood T cells in healthy people across ages. The CDR3 spans 17 residues. V shed 0 bases, J shed 0 bases, and the junction held 4 bases outside the gene matches. Germline lookup yields CDR1 LGHNA and CDR2 YNFKEQ. Alongside a J-beta primer mix, a sample-barcoded 5' primer served in a second PCR lasting roughly 7 to 12 cycles. One entry per CDR3 protein, called by TCRdb with MiXCR from the 5' RACE reads. The sample carries more than 700,000 distinct CDR3 sequences, about 53% recorded once. This clonotype appeared a few times. What it binds is unknown. The study's findings and limits: Older age went with lower TCR beta diversity per million T cells, in a roughly linear way. Percentage of naive T cells showed a strong correlation with TCR beta diversity.

The sequencing sample was made of blood. This chain joins TRBV4-2 and TRBJ2-1; 8 bases match TRBD1. The TCR was taken from a man older than 75 in good health. CDR3 sequence reads: CASSQDLDRGSYNEQFF. The CDR3 region has the DNA TGTGCCAGCAGCCAAGATCTCGACAGGGGCTCCTACAATGAGCAGTTCTTC.